The sequence of this T cell receptor (beta chain) was determined in a study of Tregs in tolerant kidney transplant recipients. Whole-study findings and limits: The small number of patients limits these findings pending further validation. No direct test of biological reproducibility was done here. Expanding Tregs on activated donor B cells appeared to best identify donor-specific TCRbeta clones.

Only in-frame clones appear in the TCRdb table, and some are missing; sequencing was by immunoSEQ multiplex PCR. This sample has tens of thousands of clones; about 83% occur once, and the top ten carry roughly 4%. Thawed PBMCs were FACS-sorted into unstimulated CD4+CD25+CD127- regulatory T cells, CD4+CD25- non-regulatory cells, CD4 and CD8 cells. On this clone itself: The target antigen is unknown.

This CDR3 comprises 14 residues. V was clipped by 2 bases and J by 6 bases, with 11 bases between them. Germline CDR1 reads MNHEY; CDR2 reads SVGAGI. This TCR came from a human donor in good health. Input material: CD4+ T cells from blood. V and J are TRBV6-5 and TRBJ1-3, with D hard to call. CDR3 sequence: CASSYGPAENTIYF. CDR3 in DNA: TGTGCCAGCAGTTACGGACCGGCAGAAAACACCATATATTTT.